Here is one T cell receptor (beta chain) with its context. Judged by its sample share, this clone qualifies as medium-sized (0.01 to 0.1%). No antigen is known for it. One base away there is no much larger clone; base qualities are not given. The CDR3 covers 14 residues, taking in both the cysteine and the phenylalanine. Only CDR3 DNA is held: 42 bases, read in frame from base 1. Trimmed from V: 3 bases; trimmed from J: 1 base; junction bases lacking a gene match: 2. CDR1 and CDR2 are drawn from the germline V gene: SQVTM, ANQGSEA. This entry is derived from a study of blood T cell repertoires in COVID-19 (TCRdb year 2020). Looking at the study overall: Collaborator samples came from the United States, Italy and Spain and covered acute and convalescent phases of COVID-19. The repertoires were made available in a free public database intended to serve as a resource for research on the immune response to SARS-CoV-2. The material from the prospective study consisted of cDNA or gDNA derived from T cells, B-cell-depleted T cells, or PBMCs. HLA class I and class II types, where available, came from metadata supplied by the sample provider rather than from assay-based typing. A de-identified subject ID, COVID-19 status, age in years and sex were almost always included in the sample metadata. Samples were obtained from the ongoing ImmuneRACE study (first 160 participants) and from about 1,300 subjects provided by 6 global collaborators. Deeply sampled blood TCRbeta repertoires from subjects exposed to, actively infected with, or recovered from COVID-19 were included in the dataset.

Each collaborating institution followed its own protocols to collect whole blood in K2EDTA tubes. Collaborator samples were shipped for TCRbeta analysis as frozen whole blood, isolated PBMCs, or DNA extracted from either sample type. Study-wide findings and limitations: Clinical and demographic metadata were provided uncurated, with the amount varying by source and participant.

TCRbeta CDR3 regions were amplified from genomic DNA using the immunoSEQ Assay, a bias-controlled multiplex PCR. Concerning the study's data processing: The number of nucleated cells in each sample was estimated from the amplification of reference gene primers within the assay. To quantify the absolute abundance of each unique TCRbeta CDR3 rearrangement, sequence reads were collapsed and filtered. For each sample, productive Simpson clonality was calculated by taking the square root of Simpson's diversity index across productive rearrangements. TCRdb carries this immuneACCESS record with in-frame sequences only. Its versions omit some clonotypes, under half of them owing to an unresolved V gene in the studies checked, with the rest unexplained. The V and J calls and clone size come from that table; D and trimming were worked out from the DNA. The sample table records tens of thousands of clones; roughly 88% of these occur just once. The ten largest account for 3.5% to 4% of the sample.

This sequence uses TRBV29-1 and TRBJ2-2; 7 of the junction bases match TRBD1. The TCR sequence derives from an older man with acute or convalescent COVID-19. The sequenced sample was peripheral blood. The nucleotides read TGCAGCGTTGAGGGGGACAGGAACACCGGGGAGCTGTTTTTT. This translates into CSVEGDRNTGELFF.